This TCR beta chain was obtained from a study of T cell responses to AZD1222 COVID-19 vaccine. Overall study findings and caveats: After the peak T cell response, and only then, were repertoires sampled. Most donors were white British and more were female, and clonal diversity was possibly underestimated. Increases in Spike-specific TCR breadth and depth were seen after two AZD1222 doses.

Pooling of second doses given at about 4 or about 12 weeks was done. Turning to this clone: Its antigen is undetermined.

TCRdb's table, derived via immunoSEQ multiplex PCR, lists solely in-frame clones and lacks some. The table has about 160,000 clones, around 90% seen once. This TCR came from an adult who received the AZD1222 COVID-19 vaccine. The material was peripheral blood, obtained 28 days after the second AZD1222 dose.

This CDR3 reads CASSPVAGAYNEQFF. CDR3 DNA: TGTGCCAGCAGCCCCGTTGCGGGAGCCTACAATGAGCAGTTCTTC. The chain has TRBV3-1 (or the pseudogene TRBV3-2) and TRBJ2-1; TRBD2 matches at 7 bases. Trimming cost V 4 bases and J 2 bases; bases outside gene matches: 5. The germline V gene has CDR1 LGHDT and CDR2 YNNKEL (reference sequence). The CDR3 length is 15 residues.